This T cell receptor (beta chain) was identified in a study of blood T cell repertoires in COVID-19 (dated by TCRdb to 2020 to 2022). In the study overall: Samples covering the acute and convalescent phases of COVID-19 were provided by collaborators in the United States, Italy and Spain. The material from the prospective study consisted of cDNA or gDNA derived from T cells, B-cell-depleted T cells, or PBMCs. Subjects who had been exposed to COVID-19, were actively infected with it, or had recovered from it provided the deeply sampled blood TCRbeta repertoires that made up the dataset. A freely available public database, intended as a resource for researchers studying the immune response to SARS-CoV-2, is where the repertoires were released. Samples came from the ongoing ImmuneRACE study (first 160 participants) plus 1,254 subjects from 6 global collaborators. The sample metadata nearly always contained a de-identified subject ID, COVID-19 status, age in years and sex. HLA class I and class II types, where available, came from metadata supplied by the sample provider rather than from assay-based typing. General findings and caveats noted by the study authors: The quantity of clinical and demographic metadata differed by source and by participant and was supplied without curation.

TCRbeta CDR3 regions were amplified from genomic DNA by means of the immunoSEQ Assay, a bias-controlled multiplex PCR. The paper's processing steps were these. The number of nucleated cells in each sample was estimated from the amplification of reference gene primers within the assay. To quantify the absolute abundance of each unique TCRbeta CDR3 rearrangement, sequence reads were collapsed and filtered. For each sample, productive Simpson clonality was calculated by taking the square root of Simpson's diversity index across productive rearrangements. In its TCRdb copy, this immuneACCESS table keeps in-frame sequences only and misses some clones. Where compared with another copy, unresolved V genes explain less than half of these, and the others have no known cause. The V and J calls and clone size were taken over from that table, and D and trimming were inferred from the DNA. This sample lists some 240,000 clones; 75% to 90% were detected once. The top ten clonotypes cover about an eighth of the sample.

Collaborating institutions collected whole blood in K2EDTA tubes following their own protocols. For TCRbeta analysis, collaborator samples were shipped as frozen whole blood, as isolated PBMCs, or as DNA extracted from either sample type. Concerning this clone: Which antigen it targets is not known. There are no base qualities to consult, and no much larger clone falls within one base.

The sequence derives from an older woman with active or convalescent COVID-19. The sample was peripheral blood.

The DNA sequence is given as TGTGCCAGCAGCGCCAGTCCCGGGACAGGGCTAGAGACCCAGTACTTC. This sequence encodes CASSASPGTGLETQYF. The V and J genes are TRBV11-2 and TRBJ2-5; TRBD1 aligns with 9 central bases. CDR1 and CDR2 are read off the germline V gene as SGHAT and FQNNGV. V is trimmed back by 5 bases and J by 4 bases, and the junction contains 11 bases that no gene match accounts for. The CDR3 starts with the cysteine, ends with the phenylalanine, and has 16 residues. The retained sequence is limited to the CDR3, 48 bases, with the frame set at the first base.